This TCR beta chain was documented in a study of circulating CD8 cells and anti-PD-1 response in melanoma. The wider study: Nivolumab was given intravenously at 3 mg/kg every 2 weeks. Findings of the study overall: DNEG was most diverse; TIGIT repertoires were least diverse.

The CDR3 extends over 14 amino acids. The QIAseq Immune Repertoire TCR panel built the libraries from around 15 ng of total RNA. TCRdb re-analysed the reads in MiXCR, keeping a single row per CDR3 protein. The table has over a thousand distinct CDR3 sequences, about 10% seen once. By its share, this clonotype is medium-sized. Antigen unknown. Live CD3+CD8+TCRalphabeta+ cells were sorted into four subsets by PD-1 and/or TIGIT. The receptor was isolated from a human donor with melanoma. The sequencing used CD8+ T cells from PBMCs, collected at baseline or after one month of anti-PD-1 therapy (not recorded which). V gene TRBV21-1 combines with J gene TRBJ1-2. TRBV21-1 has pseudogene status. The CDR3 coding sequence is TGTGCCAGCAGCCGTATCAGATCTAACTATGGCTACACCTTC. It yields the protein CASSRIRSNYGYTF.